Sequencing of this T cell receptor (beta chain) was carried out in a study of T cell repertoires and HLA-DP antigens. Whole-study results and caveats: Previously undetected clones averaged approximately 34% and 48% against the two alleles respectively. Against both alloantigens, CD137+ clonality was similar, 0.3 to 0.45. A non-physiological HeLa system presented antigen to total CD4+ responders.

Regarding this clone: The antigen is undetermined.

Primers targeted 54 TRBV and 13 TRBJ segments. The table came from immunoSEQ multiplex PCR; TCRdb's copy has only in-frame clones and leaves some out. The sample records some 110,000 clones, more than 85% being singletons. This clonotype was sampled from a woman between 18 and 29 years old in good health and CMV-seronegative. Material for sequencing was CD4+ T cells from PBMCs.

Here the CDR3 reads CASSRQDQETQYF. DNA of the CDR3: TGCGCCAGCAGTCGACAGGATCAAGAGACCCAGTACTTC. The chain links TRBV23-1 to TRBJ2-5; tentatively, D is TRBD1 (6 bases). TRBV23-1 is treated as an ORF (open reading frame) with a function not yet certain. This CDR3 has 13 amino acids. The germline V and J ends were trimmed by 4 bases and 2 bases, with 8 bases remaining between them.